These T cell receptor beta chains were read from a single sample in a study of T-cell reconstitution after alpha-beta-depleted transplantation in children. TCRdb used MiXCR to reprocess the PCR reads, holding one entry per CDR3 protein. The sample has around 800,000 distinct CDR3 sequences, roughly 15% seen once. Specimen: PBMCs, mostly from graft donor cells, collected 360 days after TCRalphabeta/CD19-depleted stem cell transplant. These receptors were collected from a male patient younger than 18 who had a stem cell transplant for acute lymphoblastic leukemia, so the T cells may come from the graft donor. The CDR3 runs from the conserved cysteine through the conserved F or W. The D gene is left open where the match is weak. Expanded clones are given a class, and other clones once, few, many or no size at all.

j_call d_call v_call cdr3_length clone_size cdr3_nt cdr3_aa
TRBJ2-1 TRBD1 TRBV5-1 13 few TGCGCCAGCAGCTTCTCGACAGGGTTTGAGCAGTTCTTC CASSFSTGFEQFF
TRBJ2-4 . TRBV5-1 12 few TGCGCCAGCAGCTTGGGGCAAAACATTCAGTACTTC CASSLGQNIQYF
TRBJ1-5 . TRBV19 14 . TGTGCCAGTCGCCGGGTCAATAGCAATCAGCCCCAGCATTTT CASRRVNSNQPQHF
TRBJ1-2 . TRBV5-1 15 . TGCGCCAGCAGCTTGGGATTGGGGAAGGACTATGGCTACACCTTC CASSLGLGKDYGYTF
TRBJ2-1 TRBD2 TRBV6-1 15 . TGTGCCAGCAGTGGACTAGCGGGAGGGCCCCATGAGCAGTTCTTC CASSGLAGGPHEQFF
TRBJ2-7 TRBD1 TRBV5-1 17 . TGCGCCAGCAGCTCAGGGGCGCCGGGACAGCGAACCTACGAGCAGTACTTC CASSSGAPGQRTYEQYF
TRBJ2-7 TRBD2 TRBV11-2 13 few TGTGCCAGCAGCCCCCTTGGGGGGGAGGAGCAGTACTTC CASSPLGGEEQYF
TRBJ2-1 . TRBV28 12 many TGTGCCAGCTTCTCGTGGCGGAATGAGCAGTTCTTC CASFSWRNEQFF
TRBJ2-7 . TRBV29-1 13 many TGCAGCGTAGACCAGGGGACAACTTCTGTGCAGTACTTC CSVDQGTTSVQYF
TRBJ2-3 . TRBV21-1 15 few TGTGCCAGCAGCAATTTCCAGGGGGGGCCAGATACGCAGTATTTT CASSNFQGGPDTQYF
TRBJ2-7 TRBD2 TRBV6-2/TRBV6-3 17 . TGTGCCAGCAGTTACTTCCCTAGGAGCGGGGGGTCCTACGAGCAGTACTTC CASSYFPRSGGSYEQYF
TRBJ2-5 TRBD1 TRBV5-1 16 . TGCGCCAGCAGCTTGGTAGGGACAGGGTCTCAAGAGACCCAGTACTTC CASSLVGTGSQETQYF
TRBJ2-7 TRBD2 TRBV9 15 few TGTGCCAGCAGCGTAGCTGGGGGGGGCTCCTACGAGCAGTACTTC CASSVAGGGSYEQYF
TRBJ2-7 TRBD1 TRBV7-9 13 . TGTGCCAGCAGCCCCCCGGACAGGTACGAGCAGTACTTC CASSPPDRYEQYF
TRBJ2-2 TRBD2 TRBV19 13 . TGTGCCAGTAGTATAGCGGGAGGCGGGGAGCTGTTTTTT CASSIAGGGELFF
TRBJ2-7 . TRBV7-3 13 few TGTGCCAGCAGCCACAATACGGGTTACGAGCAGTACTTC CASSHNTGYEQYF
TRBJ2-3 . TRBV7-2 13 . TGTGCCAGCAGCCCCATAGCCGGAGATACGCAGTATTTT CASSPIAGDTQYF
TRBJ1-1 . TRBV5-1 15 . TGCGCCAGCAGCTCAGCCCGGACGTCCAGGACTGAAGCTTTCTTT CASSSARTSRTEAFF
TRBJ1-5 . TRBV29-1 13 . TGCAGCGTTGGATGGGCCCGTGGTCAGCCCCAGCATTTT CSVGWARGQPQHF
TRBJ2-1 TRBD1 TRBV27 16 few TGTGCCAGCAGTTCCATATACAGGGGGCGTTACAATGAGCAGTTCTTC CASSSIYRGRYNEQFF
TRBJ2-7 . TRBV18 14 . TGTGCCAGCTCACAAACGGGCGTAACACGCGAGCAGTACTTC CASSQTGVTREQYF
TRBJ2-7 TRBD1 TRBV9 16 . TGTGCCAGCAGCGGTGTCTCCGGGACAGGGGGCTACGAGCAGTACTTC CASSGVSGTGGYEQYF
TRBJ2-7 . TRBV20-1 15 . TGCAGTGCTAGACAATACACAGGGAGCTCCTACGAGCAGTACTTC CSARQYTGSSYEQYF
TRBJ2-7 . TRBV12-3/TRBV12-4 14 few TGTGCCAGCAGCTTATTGGACCGCACCTACGAGCAGTACTTC CASSLLDRTYEQYF
TRBJ1-5 . TRBV5-1 13 many TGCGCCAGCAGCCGGGACCTCAATCAGCCCCAGCATTTT CASSRDLNQPQHF
TRBJ2-3 . TRBV5-1 15 few TGCGCCAGCTACAGCGGGACAGGTGACACAGATACGCAGTATTTT CASYSGTGDTDTQYF
TRBJ2-5 . TRBV4-1 13 . TGCGCCAGCAGCCCGAAGGCCCGGAAGACCCAGTACTTC CASSPKARKTQYF
TRBJ2-7 . TRBV11-2 12 . TGTGCCAGCAGCTTAAAGTCCTACGAGCAGTACTTC CASSLKSYEQYF
TRBJ2-7 TRBD2 TRBV12-3/TRBV12-4 15 few TGTGCCAGCAGTTCCTGGACTAGCGGGAGCTACGAGCAGTACTTC CASSSWTSGSYEQYF
TRBJ1-2 . TRBV12-3/TRBV12-4 14 many TGTGCCAGCAGTTTAGCGGGGTTTTACTATGGCTACACCTTC CASSLAGFYYGYTF
TRBJ2-7 . TRBV15 13 few TGTGCCACCAGCAGAGTCGGGAGCTACGAGCAGTACTTC CATSRVGSYEQYF
TRBJ1-3 TRBD1 TRBV5-1 17 few TGCGCCAGCAGCCTTATGACGACAGGGCTTAATGGAAACACCATATATTTT CASSLMTTGLNGNTIYF
TRBJ1-3 . TRBV10-3 14 few TGTGCCATCAGCGGAGCGAACTCTGGAAACACCATATATTTT CAISGANSGNTIYF
TRBJ1-5 . TRBV30 16 few TGTGCCTGGAGTGTACCGTACAGCGTTAGCAATCAGCCCCAGCATTTT CAWSVPYSVSNQPQHF
TRBJ2-1 TRBD2 TRBV5-5 12 many TGTGCCAGCCGGGACTATCACAATGAGCAGTTCTTC CASRDYHNEQFF
TRBJ2-7 . TRBV12-3/TRBV12-4 13 few TGTGCCAGCAAGAGCAGAGGGGCCTACGAGCAGTACTTC CASKSRGAYEQYF
TRBJ2-7 . TRBV20-1 12 few TGCAGTGCTAGGCCGAGGGGAAACGAGCAGTACTTC CSARPRGNEQYF
TRBJ1-3 . TRBV11-1 19 few TGTGCCAGCAGCTTAATATACTTAACAGGGCGTGAGGCTGGAAACACCATATATTTT CASSLIYLTGREAGNTIYF
TRBJ1-1 . TRBV7-9 11 few TGTGCCAGCAGCCCCACGTGGGAAGCTTTCTTT CASSPTWEAFF
TRBJ2-7 TRBD1 TRBV5-1 15 few TGCGCCAGCAGCCGGCGACAGGGCCCAAACTACGAGCAGTACTTC CASSRRQGPNYEQYF
TRBJ2-7 . TRBV25-1 15 few TGTGCCAGCAGTGAATGGGGGACACGCTCCTACGAGCAGTACTTC CASSEWGTRSYEQYF
TRBJ1-4 . TRBV24-1 12 . TGTGCCACCAGTGACCCGGGGGGAAAACTGTTTTTT CATSDPGGKLFF
TRBJ2-7 TRBD2 TRBV12-3/TRBV12-4 15 many TGTGCCAGCAGTTTCGTCGGCGGGAGGTCCTACGAGCAGTACTTC CASSFVGGRSYEQYF
TRBJ2-2 . TRBV7-9 15 . TGTGCCAGCAGCTTACCATCAAAGGGGCCCGGGGAGCTGTTTTTT CASSLPSKGPGELFF
TRBJ2-1 . TRBV15 12 . TGTGCCACCAGCAGAGAGTTCCGGGAGCAGTTCTTC CATSREFREQFF
TRBJ1-3 . TRBV12-3/TRBV12-4 17 . TGTGCCAGCAGTTTCGCCCGTCCAGCCTCATCGGGAAACACCATATATTTT CASSFARPASSGNTIYF
TRBJ2-1 . TRBV7-3 14 . TGTGCCAGCAGCTTAACGGGCAACATCAATGAGCAGTTCTTC CASSLTGNINEQFF
TRBJ2-7 . TRBV2 12 few TGTGCCAGCAGCAAACAAACCTACGAGCAGTACTTC CASSKQTYEQYF
TRBJ2-7 TRBD1 TRBV11-2 19 many TGTGCCAGCAGCTTAGTGAACTATCCGGCGACAGGGCTTGTCTACGAGCAGTACTTC CASSLVNYPATGLVYEQYF
TRBJ2-3 TRBD1 TRBV5-1 16 few TGCGCCAGCAACCCAACCGGGACAGGGTCCCCCCATACGCAGTATTTT CASNPTGTGSPHTQYF
TRBJ2-7 TRBD2 TRBV5-5 14 few TGTGCCAGCAGCTTTCTGCGCGGGAGCTACGAGCAGTACTTC CASSFLRGSYEQYF
TRBJ2-3 TRBD1 TRBV9 17 . TGTGCCAGCAGCGTAGAGGGCGTGCAGGGGGTTAAAGATACGCAGTATTTT CASSVEGVQGVKDTQYF
TRBJ2-2 TRBD2 TRBV10-3 16 . TGTGCCATCGGTGGGGCTAGCGGGATACTGGCCGGGGAGCTGTTTTTT CAIGGASGILAGELFF
TRBJ2-5 . TRBV28 15 . TGTGCCAGCACCTTTCCCGGGACAACTTGGGGGACCCAGTACTTC CASTFPGTTWGTQYF
TRBJ2-2 TRBD2 TRBV20-1 16 once TGCAGTGCTACCCGAGGAGGGAGGGCTCGAACCGGGGAGCTGTTTTTT CSATRGGRARTGELFF
TRBJ2-7 TRBD2 TRBV4-1 14 few TGCGCCAGCAGCCAAGTTCAGCGGGAGTACGAGCAGTACTTC CASSQVQREYEQYF
TRBJ2-1 . TRBV6-1 15 once TGTGCCAGCAGCCACGGGGGCGGTACCTACAATGAGCAGTTCTTC CASSHGGGTYNEQFF
TRBJ2-2 . TRBV3-1 19 . TGTGCCAGCAGGTCAAGGGCCCACAAAGCGAGGAGGAACACCGGGGAGCTGTTTTTT CASRSRAHKARRNTGELFF